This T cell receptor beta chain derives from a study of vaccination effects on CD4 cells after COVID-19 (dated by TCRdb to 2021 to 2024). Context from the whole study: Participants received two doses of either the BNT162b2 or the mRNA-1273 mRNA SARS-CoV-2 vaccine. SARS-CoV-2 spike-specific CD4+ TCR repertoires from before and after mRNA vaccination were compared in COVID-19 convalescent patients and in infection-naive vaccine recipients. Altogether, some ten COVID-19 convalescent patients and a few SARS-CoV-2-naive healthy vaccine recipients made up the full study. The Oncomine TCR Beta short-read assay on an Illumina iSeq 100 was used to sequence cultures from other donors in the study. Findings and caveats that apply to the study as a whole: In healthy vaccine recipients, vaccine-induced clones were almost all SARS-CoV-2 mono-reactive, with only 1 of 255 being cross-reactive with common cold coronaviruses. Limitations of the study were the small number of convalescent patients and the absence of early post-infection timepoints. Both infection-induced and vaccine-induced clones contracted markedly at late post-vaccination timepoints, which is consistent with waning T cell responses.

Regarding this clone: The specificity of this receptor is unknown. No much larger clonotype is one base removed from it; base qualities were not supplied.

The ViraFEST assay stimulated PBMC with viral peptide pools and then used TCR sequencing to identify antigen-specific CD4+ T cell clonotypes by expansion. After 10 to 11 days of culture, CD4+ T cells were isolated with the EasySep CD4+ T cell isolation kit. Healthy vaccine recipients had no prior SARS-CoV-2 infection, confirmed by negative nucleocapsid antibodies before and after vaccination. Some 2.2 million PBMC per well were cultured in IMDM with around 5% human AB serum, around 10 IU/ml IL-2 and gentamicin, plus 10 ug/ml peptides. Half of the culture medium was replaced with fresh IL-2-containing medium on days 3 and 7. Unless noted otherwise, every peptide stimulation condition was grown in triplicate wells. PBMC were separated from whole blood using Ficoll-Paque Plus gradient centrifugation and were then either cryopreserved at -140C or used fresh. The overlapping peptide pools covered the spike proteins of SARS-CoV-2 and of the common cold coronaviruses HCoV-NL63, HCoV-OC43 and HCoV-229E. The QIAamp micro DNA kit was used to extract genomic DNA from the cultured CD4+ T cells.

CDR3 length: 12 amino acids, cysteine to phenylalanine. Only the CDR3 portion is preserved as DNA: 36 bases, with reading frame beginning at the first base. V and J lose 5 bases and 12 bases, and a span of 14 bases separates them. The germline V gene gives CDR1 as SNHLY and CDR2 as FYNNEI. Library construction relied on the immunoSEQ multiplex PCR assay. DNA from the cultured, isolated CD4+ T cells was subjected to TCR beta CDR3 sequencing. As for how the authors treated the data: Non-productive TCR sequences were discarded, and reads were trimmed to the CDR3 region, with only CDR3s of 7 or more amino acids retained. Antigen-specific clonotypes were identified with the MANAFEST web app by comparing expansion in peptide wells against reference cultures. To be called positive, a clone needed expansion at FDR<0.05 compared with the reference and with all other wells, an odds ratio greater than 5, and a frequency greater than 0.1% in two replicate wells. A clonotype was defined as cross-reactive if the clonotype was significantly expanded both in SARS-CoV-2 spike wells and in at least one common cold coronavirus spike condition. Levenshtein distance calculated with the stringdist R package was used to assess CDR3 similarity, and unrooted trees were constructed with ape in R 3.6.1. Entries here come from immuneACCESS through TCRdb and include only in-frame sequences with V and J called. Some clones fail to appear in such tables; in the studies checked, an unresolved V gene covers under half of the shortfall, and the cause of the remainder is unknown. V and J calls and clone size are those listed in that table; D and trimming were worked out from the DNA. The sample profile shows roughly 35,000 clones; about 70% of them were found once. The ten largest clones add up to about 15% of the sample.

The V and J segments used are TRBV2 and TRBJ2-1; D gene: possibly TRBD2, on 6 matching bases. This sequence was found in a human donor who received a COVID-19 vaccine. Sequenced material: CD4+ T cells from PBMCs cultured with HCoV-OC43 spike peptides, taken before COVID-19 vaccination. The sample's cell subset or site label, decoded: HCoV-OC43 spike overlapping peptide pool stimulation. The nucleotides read TGTGCCAGCAGTTGGCTAGGTAGCGGGCAGTTCTTC. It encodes CASSWLGSGQFF.